What follows is one T cell receptor beta chain and its context. As yet, its antigen is unknown. Approximately 100,000 TCR templates per sample were sequenced. Profiled with immunoSEQ multiplex PCR; TCRdb holds only in-frame clones, not every one. The sample yields over 80,000 clones, around 94% seen once. The record originates from a study of siplizumab effects on memory and regulatory T cells. General study points: Siplizumab brought about a significant reduction in alloreactive sequences traceable to unstimulated CD4+ memory cells. It seemed that naive T cells were more diverse than memory cells and were major contributors to the alloresponse.

V trimming: 0 bases; J trimming: 5 bases; junction bases outside the gene matches: 21. Germline CDR1 reads MNHEY; CDR2 reads SMNVEV (reference sequence). This CDR3 is built from 22 residues. This clonotype was obtained from a human donor in good health. The chain joins TRBV27 to TRBJ2-5; 13 nucleotides line up with TRBD2. Sequences were obtained from non-Treg CD4+ T cells sorted from blood. The CDR3 reads CASSLSAVSRTSGSFGTETQYF. The CDR3 DNA reads TGTGCCAGCAGTTTATCGGCGGTATCTCGGACTAGCGGGAGCTTCGGTACCGAGACCCAGTACTTC.